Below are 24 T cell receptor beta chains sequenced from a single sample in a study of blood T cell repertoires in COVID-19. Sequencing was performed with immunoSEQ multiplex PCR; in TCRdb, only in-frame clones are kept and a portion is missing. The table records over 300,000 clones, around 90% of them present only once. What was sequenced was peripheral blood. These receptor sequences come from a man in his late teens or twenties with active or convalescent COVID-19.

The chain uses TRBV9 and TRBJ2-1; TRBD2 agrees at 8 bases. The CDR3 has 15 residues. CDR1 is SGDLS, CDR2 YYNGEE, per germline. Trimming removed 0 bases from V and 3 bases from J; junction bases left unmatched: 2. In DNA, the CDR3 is TGTGCCAGCAGCGTAGTTACTAGCGGCTACAATGAGCAGTTCTTC. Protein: CASSVVTSGYNEQFF.

CDR3 sequence: CASSIPGQIVEQYF. The CDR3 nucleotides read TGTGCCAGCTCTATACCGGGACAGATTGTCGAGCAGTACTTC. The rearrangement links TRBV18 to TRBJ2-7; 7 positions match TRBD1. Germline lookup yields CDR1 KGHSH and CDR2 LQKENI. Trimming took 6 bases from V and 6 from J; bases not matched to a gene: 11. This CDR3 has 14 residues.

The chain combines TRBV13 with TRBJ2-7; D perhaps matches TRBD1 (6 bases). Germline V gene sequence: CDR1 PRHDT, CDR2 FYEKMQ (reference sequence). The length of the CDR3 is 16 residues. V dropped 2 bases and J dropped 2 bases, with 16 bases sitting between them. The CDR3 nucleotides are TGTGCCAGCAGCTTAATTGGGGGCCGTTACCCCTACGAGCAGTACTTC. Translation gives CASSLIGGRYPYEQYF.

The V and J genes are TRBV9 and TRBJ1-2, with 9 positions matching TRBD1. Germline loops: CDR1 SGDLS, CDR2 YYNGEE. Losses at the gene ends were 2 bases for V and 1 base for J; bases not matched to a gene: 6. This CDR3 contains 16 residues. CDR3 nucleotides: TGTGCCAGCAGCGTCCTCGGGACAGGGAATAACTATGGCTACACCTTC. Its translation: CASSVLGTGNNYGYTF. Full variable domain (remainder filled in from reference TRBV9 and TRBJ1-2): DSGVTQTPKHLITATGQRVTLRCSPRSGDLSVYWYQQSLDQGLQFLIQYYNGEERAKGNILERFSAQQFPDLHSELNLSSLELGDSALYFCASSVLGTGNNYGYTFGSGTRLTVV.

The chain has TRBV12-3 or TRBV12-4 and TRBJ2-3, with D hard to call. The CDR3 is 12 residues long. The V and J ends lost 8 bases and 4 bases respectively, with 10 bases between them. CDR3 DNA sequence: TGTGCCAGCTCCCAGGTCCCAGATACGCAGTATTTT. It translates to CASSQVPDTQYF.

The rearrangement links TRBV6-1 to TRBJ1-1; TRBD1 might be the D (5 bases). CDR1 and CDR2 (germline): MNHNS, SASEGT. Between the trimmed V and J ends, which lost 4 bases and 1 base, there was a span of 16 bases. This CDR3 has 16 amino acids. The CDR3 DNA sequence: TGTGCCAGCAGTGGGCGGGAAGGGGCGAGGAACACTGAAGCTTTCTTT. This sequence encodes CASSGREGARNTEAFF.

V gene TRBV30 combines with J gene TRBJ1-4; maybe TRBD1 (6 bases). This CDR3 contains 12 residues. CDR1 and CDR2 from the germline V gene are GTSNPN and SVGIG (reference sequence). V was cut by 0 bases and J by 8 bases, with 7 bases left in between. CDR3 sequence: CAWSVTGEKLFF. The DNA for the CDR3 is TGTGCCTGGAGTGTTACAGGGGAAAAACTGTTTTTT.

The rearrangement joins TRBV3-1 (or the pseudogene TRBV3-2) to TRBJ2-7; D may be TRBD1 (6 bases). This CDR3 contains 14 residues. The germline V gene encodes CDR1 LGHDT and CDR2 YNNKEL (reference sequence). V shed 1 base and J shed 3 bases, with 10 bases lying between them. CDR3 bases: TGTGCCAGCAGCCAAGGACAGGTCGGCTACGAGCAGTACTTC. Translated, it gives CASSQGQVGYEQYF.

The CDR3 bases are TGTGCCAGCAGCCTCTCCTTAGAGGTCCGCGAGCAGTACTTC. Translated: CASSLSLEVREQYF. This chain connects TRBV3-1 (or the pseudogene TRBV3-2) to TRBJ2-7; D remains ambiguous. Trimming pared 4 bases from V and 6 bases from J, leaving 16 bases between. This CDR3 contains 14 residues. Germline V gene lookup returns CDR1 LGHDT and CDR2 YNNKEL (reference sequence).

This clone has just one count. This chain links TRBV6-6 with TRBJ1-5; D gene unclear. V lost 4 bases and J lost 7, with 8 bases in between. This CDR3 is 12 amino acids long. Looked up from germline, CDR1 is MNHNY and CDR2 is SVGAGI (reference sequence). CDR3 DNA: TGTGCCAGCAGTTTGGCCAACCAGCCCCAGCATTTT. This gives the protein CASSLANQPQHF.

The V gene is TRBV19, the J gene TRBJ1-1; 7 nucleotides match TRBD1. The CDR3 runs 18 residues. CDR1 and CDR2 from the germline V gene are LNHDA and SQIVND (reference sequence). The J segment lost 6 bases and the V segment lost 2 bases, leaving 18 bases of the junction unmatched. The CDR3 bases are TGTGCCAGTAGTATAAACCCGAACCGACAGGGTTTCGGTTCTGAAGCTTTCTTT. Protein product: CASSINPNRQGFGSEAFF.

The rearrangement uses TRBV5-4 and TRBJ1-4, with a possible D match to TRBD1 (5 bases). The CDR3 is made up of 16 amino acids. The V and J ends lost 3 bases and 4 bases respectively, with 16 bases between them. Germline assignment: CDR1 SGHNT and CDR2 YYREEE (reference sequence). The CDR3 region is CASSSGPGLVNEKLFF. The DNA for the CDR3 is TGTGCCAGCAGCTCAGGACCAGGGTTGGTTAATGAAAAACTGTTTTTT.

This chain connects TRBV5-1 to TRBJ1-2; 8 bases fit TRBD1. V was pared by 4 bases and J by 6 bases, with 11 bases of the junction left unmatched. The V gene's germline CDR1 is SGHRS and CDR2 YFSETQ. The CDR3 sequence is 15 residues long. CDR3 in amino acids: CASSIAGQGGNGYTF. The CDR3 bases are TGCGCCAGCAGCATTGCCGGACAGGGTGGGAATGGCTACACCTTC.

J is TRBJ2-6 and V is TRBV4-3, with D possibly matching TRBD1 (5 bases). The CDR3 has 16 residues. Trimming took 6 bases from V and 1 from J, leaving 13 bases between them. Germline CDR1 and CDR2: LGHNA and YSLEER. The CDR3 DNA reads TGCGCCAGCAGTGCAGGGATATCTTCTGGGGCCAACGTCCTGACTTTC. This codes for CASSAGISSGANVLTF.

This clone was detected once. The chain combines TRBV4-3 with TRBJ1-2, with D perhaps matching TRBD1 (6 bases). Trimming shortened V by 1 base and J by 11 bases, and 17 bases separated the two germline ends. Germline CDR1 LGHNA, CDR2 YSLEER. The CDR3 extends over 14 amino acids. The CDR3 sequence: CASSQVEGGPGYTF. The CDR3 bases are TGCGCCAGCAGCCAAGTCGAGGGGGGGCCCGGATACACCTTC.

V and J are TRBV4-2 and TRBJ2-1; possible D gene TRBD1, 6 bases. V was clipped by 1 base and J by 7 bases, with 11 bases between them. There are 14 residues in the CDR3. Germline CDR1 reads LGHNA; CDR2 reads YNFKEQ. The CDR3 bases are TGTGCCAGCAGCCAAGGGGGGCCGGGTAATGAGCAGTTCTTC. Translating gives CASSQGGPGNEQFF.

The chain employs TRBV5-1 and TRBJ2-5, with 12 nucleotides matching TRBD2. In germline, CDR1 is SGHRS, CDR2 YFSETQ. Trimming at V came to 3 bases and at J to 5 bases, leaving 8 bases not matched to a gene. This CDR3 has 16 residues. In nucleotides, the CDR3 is TGCGCCAGCAGCTCGGGACTAGCGGGCCTCCGGGAGACCCAGTACTTC. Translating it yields CASSSGLAGLRETQYF.

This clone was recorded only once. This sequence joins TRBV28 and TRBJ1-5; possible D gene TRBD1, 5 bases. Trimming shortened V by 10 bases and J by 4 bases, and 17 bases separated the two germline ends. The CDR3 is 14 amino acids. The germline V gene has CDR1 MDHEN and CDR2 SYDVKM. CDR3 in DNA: TGTGCCACCTCGCTAGGGGACTATAATCAGCCCCAGCATTTT. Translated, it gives CATSLGDYNQPQHF.

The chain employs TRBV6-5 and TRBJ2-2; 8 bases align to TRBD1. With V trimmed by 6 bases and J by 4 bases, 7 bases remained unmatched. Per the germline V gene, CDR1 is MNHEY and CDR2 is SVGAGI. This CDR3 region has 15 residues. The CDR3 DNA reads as TGTGCCAGCAGGACAGACAGGGGCCCCACCGGGGAGCTGTTTTTT. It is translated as CASRTDRGPTGELFF.

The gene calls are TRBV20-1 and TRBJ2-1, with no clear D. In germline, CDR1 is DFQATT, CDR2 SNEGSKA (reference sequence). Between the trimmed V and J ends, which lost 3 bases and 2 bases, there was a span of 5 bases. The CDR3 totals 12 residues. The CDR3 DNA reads TGCAGTGCTAGTGCAGCCTACAATGAGCAGTTCTTC. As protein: CSASAAYNEQFF.

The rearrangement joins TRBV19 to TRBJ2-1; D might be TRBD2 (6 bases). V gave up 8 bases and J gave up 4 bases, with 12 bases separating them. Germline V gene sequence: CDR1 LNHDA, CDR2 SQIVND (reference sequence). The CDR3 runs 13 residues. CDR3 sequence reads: CASGRERYNEQFF. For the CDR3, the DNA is TGTGCCAGTGGACGGGAGAGATACAATGAGCAGTTCTTC.

The CDR3 DNA sequence: TGTGCCATCAGTGAGCGACAGGATAATCAGCCCCAGCATTTT. Translation gives CAISERQDNQPQHF. The chain carries TRBV10-3 and TRBJ1-5; tentatively, D is TRBD1 (6 bases). Between the trimmed V and J ends, which lost 2 bases and 4 bases, there was a span of 9 bases. Germline V lookup: CDR1 ENHRY, CDR2 SYGVKD. There are 14 residues in the CDR3.

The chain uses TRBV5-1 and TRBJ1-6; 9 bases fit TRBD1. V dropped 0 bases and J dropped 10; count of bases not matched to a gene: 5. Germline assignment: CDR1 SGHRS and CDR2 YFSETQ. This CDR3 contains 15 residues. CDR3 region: CASSLGTGGGSPLHF. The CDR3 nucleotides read TGCGCCAGCAGCTTGGGCACAGGGGGCGGGTCACCCCTCCACTTT.

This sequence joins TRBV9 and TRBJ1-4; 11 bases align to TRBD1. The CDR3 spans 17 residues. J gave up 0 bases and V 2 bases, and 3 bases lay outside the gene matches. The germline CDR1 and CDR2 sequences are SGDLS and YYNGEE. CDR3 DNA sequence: TGTGCCAGCAGCGTCGGACAGGGGGCTGCAACTAATGAAAAACTGTTTTTT. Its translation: CASSVGQGAATNEKLFF.